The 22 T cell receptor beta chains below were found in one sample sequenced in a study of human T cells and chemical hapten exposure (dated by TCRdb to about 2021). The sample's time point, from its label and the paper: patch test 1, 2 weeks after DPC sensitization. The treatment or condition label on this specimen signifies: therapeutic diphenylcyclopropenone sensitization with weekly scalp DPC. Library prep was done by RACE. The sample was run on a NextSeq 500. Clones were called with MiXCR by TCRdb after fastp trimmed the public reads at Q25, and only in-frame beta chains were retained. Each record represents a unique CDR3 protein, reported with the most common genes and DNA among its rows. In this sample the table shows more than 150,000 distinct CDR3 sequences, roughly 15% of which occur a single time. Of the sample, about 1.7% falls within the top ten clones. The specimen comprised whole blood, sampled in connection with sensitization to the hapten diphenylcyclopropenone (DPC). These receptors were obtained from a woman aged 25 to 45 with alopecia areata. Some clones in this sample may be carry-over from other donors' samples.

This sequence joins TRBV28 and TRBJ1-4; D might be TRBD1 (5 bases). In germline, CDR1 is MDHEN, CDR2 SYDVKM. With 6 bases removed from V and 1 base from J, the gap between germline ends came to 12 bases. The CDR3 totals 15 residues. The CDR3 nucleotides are TGTGCCAGCAGACAGAGAGGACAAACTAATGAAAAACTGTTTTTT. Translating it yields CASRQRGQTNEKLFF.

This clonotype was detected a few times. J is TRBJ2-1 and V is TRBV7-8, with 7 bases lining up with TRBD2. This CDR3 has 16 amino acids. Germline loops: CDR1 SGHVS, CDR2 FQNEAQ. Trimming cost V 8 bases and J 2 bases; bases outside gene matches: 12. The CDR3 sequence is CASATREYPPYNEQFF. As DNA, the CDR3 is TGTGCCAGCGCGACGCGGGAGTATCCCCCCTACAATGAGCAGTTCTTC. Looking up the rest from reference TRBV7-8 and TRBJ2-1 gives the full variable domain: GAGVSQSPRYKVAKRGQDVALRCDPISGHVSLFWYQQALGQGPEFLTYFQNEAQLDKSGLPSDRFFAERPEGSVSTLKIQRTQQEDSAVYLCASATREYPPYNEQFFGPGTRLTVL.

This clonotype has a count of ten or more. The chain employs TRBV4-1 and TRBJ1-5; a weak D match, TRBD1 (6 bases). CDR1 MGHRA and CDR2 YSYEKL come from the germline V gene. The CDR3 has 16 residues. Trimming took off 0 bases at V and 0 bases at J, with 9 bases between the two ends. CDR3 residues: CASSQDRGYSNQPQHF. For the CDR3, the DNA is TGCGCCAGCAGCCAAGACAGGGGTTATAGCAATCAGCCCCAGCATTTT.

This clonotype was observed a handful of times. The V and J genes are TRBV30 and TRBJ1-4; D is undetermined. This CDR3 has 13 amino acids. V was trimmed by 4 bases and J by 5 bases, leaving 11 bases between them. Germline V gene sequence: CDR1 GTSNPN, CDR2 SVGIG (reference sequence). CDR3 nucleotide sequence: TGTGCCTGGAACGGCGCAAAAAATGAAAAACTGTTTTTT. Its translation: CAWNGAKNEKLFF. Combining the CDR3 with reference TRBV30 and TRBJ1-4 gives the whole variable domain SQTIHQWPATLVQPVGSPLSLECTVEGTSNPNLYWYRQAAGRGLQLLFYSVGIGQISSEVPQNLSASRPQDRQFILSSKKLLLSDSGFYLCAWNGAKNEKLFFGSGTQLSVL.

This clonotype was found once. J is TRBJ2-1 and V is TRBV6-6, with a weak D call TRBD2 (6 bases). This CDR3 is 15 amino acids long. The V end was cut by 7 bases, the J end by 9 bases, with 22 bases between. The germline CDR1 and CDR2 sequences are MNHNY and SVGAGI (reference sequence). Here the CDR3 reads CASNPHRDSLGEQFF. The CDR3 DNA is TGTGCCAGCAACCCTCACCGGGACTCCCTCGGTGAGCAGTTCTTC.

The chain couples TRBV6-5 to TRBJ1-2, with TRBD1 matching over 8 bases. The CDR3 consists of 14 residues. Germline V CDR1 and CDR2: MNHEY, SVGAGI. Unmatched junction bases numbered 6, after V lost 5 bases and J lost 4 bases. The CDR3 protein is CASSATGQGYGYTF. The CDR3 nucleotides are TGTGCCAGCAGTGCCACTGGACAGGGCTATGGCTACACCTTC.

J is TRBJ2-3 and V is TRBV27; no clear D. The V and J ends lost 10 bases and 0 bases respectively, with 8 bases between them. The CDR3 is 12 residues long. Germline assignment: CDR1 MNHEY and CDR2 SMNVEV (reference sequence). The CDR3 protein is CAIMTSTDTQYF. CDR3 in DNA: TGTGCCATCATGACGAGCACAGATACGCAGTATTTT.

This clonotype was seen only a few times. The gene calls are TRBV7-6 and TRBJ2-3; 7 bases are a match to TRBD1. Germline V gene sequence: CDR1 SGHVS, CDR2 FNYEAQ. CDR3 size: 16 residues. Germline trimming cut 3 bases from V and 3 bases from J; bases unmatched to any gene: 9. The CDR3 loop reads CASSLGWQGVTDTQYF. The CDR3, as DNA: TGTGCCAGCAGCTTGGGTTGGCAGGGGGTAACAGATACGCAGTATTTT.

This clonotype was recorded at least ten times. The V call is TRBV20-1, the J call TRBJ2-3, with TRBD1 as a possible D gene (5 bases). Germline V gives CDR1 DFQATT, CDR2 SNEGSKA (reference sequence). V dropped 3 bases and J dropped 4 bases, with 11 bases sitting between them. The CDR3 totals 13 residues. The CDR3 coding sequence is TGCAGTGCTAGGGCACCGACAGCAGATACGCAGTATTTT. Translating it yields CSARAPTADTQYF.

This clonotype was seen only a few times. CDR3 nucleotides: TGTGCCAGCAGAACCGGAGGGGTTCGTAATGGCTACACCTTC. Protein sequence: CASRTGGVRNGYTF. The J gene is TRBJ1-2, the V gene TRBV28; a weak D match, TRBD1 (5 bases). Per the germline V gene, CDR1 is MDHEN and CDR2 is SYDVKM. The germline V and J ends were trimmed by 6 bases and 6 bases, with 17 bases remaining between them. The CDR3 is made up of 14 amino acids.

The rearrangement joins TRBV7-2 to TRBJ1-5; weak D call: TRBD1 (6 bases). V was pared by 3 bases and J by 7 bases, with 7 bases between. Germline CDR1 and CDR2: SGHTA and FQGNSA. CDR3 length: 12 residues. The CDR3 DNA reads TGTGCCAGCAGCTTGAGGGGGCAGCCCCAGCATTTT. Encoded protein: CASSLRGQPQHF.

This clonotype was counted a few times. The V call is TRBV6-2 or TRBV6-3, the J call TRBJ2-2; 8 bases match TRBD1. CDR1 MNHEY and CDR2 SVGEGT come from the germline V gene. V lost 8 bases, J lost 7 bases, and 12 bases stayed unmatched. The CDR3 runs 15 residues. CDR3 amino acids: CASAGRDRTYGELFF. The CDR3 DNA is TGTGCCAGCGCAGGACGGGACAGGACTTACGGGGAGCTGTTTTTT.

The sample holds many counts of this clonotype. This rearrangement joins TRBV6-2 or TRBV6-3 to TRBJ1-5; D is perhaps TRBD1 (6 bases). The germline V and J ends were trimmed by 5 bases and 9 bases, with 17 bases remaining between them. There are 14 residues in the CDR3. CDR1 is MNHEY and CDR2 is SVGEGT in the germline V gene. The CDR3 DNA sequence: TGTGCCAGCAGTCCGAGACAGGTTCTTGGGCCCCAGCATTTT. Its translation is CASSPRQVLGPQHF.

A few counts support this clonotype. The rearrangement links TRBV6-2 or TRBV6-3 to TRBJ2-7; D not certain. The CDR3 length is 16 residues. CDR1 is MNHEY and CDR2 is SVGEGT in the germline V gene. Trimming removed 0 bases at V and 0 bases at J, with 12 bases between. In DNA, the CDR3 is TGTGCCAGCAGTTACTCGAGTACCCAGAGCTCCTACGAGCAGTACTTC. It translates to CASSYSSTQSSYEQYF.

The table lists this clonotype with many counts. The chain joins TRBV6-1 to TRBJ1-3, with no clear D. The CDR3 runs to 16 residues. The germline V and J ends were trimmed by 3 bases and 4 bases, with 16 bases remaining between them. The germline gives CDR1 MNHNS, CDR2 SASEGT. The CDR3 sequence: CASSDFVTNPGNTIYF. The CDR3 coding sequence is TGTGCCAGCAGTGATTTTGTGACGAACCCGGGAAACACCATATATTTT.

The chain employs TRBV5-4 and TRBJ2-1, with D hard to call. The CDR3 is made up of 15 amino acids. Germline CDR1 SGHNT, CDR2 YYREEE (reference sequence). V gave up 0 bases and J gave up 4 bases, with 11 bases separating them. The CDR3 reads CASSLDSAVYNEQFF. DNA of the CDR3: TGTGCCAGCAGCTTGGATTCGGCTGTTTACAATGAGCAGTTCTTC.

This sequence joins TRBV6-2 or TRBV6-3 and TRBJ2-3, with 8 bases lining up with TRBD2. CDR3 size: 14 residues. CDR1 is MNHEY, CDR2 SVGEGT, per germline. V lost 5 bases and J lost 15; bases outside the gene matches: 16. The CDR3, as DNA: TGTGCCAGCAGTCCCCCCCCTGCGGGGGGCCGTCAATATTTT. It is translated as CASSPPPAGGRQYF.

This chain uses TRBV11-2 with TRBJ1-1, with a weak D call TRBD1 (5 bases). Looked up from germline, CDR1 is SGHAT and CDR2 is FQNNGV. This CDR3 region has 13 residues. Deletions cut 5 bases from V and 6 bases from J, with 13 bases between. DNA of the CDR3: TGTGCCAGCAGCATTTATGGGACCGCTGAAGCTTTCTTT. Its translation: CASSIYGTAEAFF.

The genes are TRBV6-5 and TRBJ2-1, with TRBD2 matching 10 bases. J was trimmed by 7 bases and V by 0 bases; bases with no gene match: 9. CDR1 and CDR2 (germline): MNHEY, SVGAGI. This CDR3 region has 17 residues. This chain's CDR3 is CASSYSGVASGSNEQFF. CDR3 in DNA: TGTGCCAGCAGTTACTCGGGTGTGGCTAGCGGGAGTAATGAGCAGTTCTTC.

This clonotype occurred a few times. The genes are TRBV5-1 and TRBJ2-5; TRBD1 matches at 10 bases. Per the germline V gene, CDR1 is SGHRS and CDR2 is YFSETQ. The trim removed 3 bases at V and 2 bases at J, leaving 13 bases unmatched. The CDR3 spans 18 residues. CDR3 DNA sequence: TGCGCCAGCAGCTCGTCCCCTCATAGGACAGGGGGGCAAGAGACCCAGTACTTC. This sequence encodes CASSSSPHRTGGQETQYF.

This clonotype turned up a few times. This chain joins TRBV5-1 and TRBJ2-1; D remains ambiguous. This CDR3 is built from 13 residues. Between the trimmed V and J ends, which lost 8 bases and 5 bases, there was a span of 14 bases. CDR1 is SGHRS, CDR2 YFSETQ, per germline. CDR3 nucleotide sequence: TGCGCCAGTCGACCAGGAGTCAACAATGAGCAGTTCTTC. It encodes CASRPGVNNEQFF.

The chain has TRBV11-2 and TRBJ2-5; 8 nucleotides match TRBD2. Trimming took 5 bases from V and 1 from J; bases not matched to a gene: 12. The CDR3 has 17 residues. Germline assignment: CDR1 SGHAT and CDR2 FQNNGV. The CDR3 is CASSSPWASGPQETQYF. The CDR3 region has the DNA TGTGCCAGCAGCAGCCCTTGGGCTAGCGGGCCCCAAGAGACCCAGTACTTC. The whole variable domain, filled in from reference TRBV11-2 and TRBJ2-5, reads EAGVAQSPRYKIIEKRQSVAFWCNPISGHATLYWYQQILGQGPKLLIQFQNNGVVDDSQLPKDRFSAERLKGVDSTLKIQPAKLEDSAVYLCASSSPWASGPQETQYFGPGTRLLVL.